The T cell receptor beta chain described here comes from a study of radiation and T cells in renal cell carcinoma. This sample's treatment: 15 Gy SBRT to primary tumor, nephrectomy 4 weeks later. Study results and caveats: Irradiated tumors held more dominant CDR3 motifs than control tumors.

Method: immunoSEQ multiplex PCR; TCRdb's copy keeps in-frame clones and lacks some. The sample holds about 18,000 clones, about 50% seen once. To note about this clone: Its specificity is not known.

Trimming pared 4 bases from V and 2 bases from J, leaving 3 bases between. This CDR3 comprises 12 residues. Germline V gene sequence: CDR1 LNHNV, CDR2 YYDKDF (reference sequence). The clonotype originates from a man in his fifties or sixties with renal cell carcinoma. The material sequenced was tumor tissue, taken from a patient whose treatment included radiotherapy and nephrectomy. J is TRBJ1-3 and V is TRBV15, with D uncertain. The CDR3 loop reads CATSKAGNTIYF. The CDR3 DNA sequence: TGTGCCACCAGCAAAGCTGGAAACACCATATATTTT.